Below are 27 T cell receptor beta chains sequenced from a single sample in a study of CD8+ T cells in alopecia areata. Sequencing templates came from extracted RNA that was reverse transcribed into cDNA. The repertoire was sequenced with immunoSEQ multiplex PCR; TCRdb's copy has only in-frame clones and lacks some. There are over 150,000 clones in the sample; 59% occur only once, and about 14% lies in the top ten. The material sequenced was CD4+ T cells sorted from blood, taken at week 0. Receptor source: a human donor with alopecia areata.

The chain combines TRBV6-5 with TRBJ2-7; 10 bases fit TRBD1. V trimming: 6 bases; J trimming: 5 bases; junction bases outside the gene matches: 7. The length of the CDR3 is 14 residues. Germline values: CDR1 MNHEY, CDR2 SVGAGI. CDR3 region: CASSWDRGFDEQYF. The CDR3 DNA reads TGTGCCAGCAGCTGGGACAGGGGTTTCGACGAGCAGTACTTC.

This clone occurred once. V and J are TRBV6-5 and TRBJ2-7, with D unclear. Trimming cost V 6 bases and J 3 bases, with 6 bases left between them. Germline V gene sequence: CDR1 MNHEY, CDR2 SVGAGI. The CDR3 has 11 amino acids. The CDR3 sequence is CASSLNYEQYF. The CDR3 coding sequence is TGTGCCAGCAGCCTGAACTACGAGCAGTACTTC.

V gene TRBV6-5 combines with J gene TRBJ2-7; the D gene could be TRBD1 or TRBD2 (7 bases each). Trimming removed 8 bases at V and 5 bases at J, with 22 bases between. Germline V gene data show CDR1 as MNHEY and CDR2 as SVGAGI. The CDR3 length is 15 residues. CDR3 nucleotides: TGTGCCAGCCGCCCCTGGGGAGGGGGCATCAACGAGCAGTACTTC. It encodes CASRPWGGGINEQYF.

V is TRBV29-1 and J is TRBJ2-7, with 7 bases lining up with TRBD2. CDR3 length equals 13 residues. After removal of 3 bases from V and 0 bases from J, the junction contained 2 bases not matched to a gene. Germline-derived CDR1 and CDR2 are SQVTM and ANQGSEA. The CDR3: CSVEGLYSYEQYF. DNA for the CDR3: TGCAGCGTTGAGGGACTATACTCCTACGAGCAGTACTTC.

This clone was detected a few times. The chain employs TRBV18 and TRBJ1-1, with D hard to call. V was cut by 3 bases and J by 6 bases, with 11 bases left in between. CDR1 is KGHSH, CDR2 LQKENI, per germline. This CDR3 has 13 residues. The CDR3 here is CASSPTQEAEAFF. The CDR3 coding sequence is TGTGCCAGCTCACCTACTCAGGAGGCTGAAGCTTTCTTT.

The V gene is TRBV5-1, the J gene TRBJ2-5; the D gene is possibly TRBD2 (5 bases). The germline gives CDR1 SGHRS, CDR2 YFSETQ. The ends were cut back, 1 base at V and 4 bases at J, with 11 bases in the middle. The CDR3 spans 14 residues. CDR3: CASSLSSGGETQYF. CDR3 nucleotide sequence: TGCGCCAGCAGCTTGAGTTCTGGAGGAGAGACCCAGTACTTC. Variable domain in full (rest from reference TRBV5-1 and TRBJ2-5): KAGVTQTPRYLIKTRGQQVTLSCSPISGHRSVSWYQQTPGQGLQFLFEYFSETQRNKGNFPGRFSGRQFSNSRSEMNVSTLELGDSALYLCASSLSSGGETQYFGPGTRLLVL.

V is TRBV4-1 and J is TRBJ2-3; a weak D match, TRBD1 (5 bases). Germline lookup yields CDR1 MGHRA and CDR2 YSYEKL. The germline V and J ends were trimmed by 4 bases and 2 bases, with 19 bases remaining between them. The CDR3 is made up of 17 amino acids. The DNA of the CDR3 is TGCGCCAGCAGCCCCAACGGTTTCCGACAGCTCACAGATACGCAGTATTTT. Protein sequence: CASSPNGFRQLTDTQYF.

The table lists this clone with a few counts. The chain carries TRBV5-5 and TRBJ1-2; D gene ambiguous. Per the germline V gene, CDR1 is SGHKS and CDR2 is YYEKEE (reference sequence). This CDR3 region has 13 residues. Trimming cost V 4 bases and J 4 bases, with 11 bases left between them. CDR3 sequence: CASSDRTGYGYTF. CDR3 DNA sequence: TGTGCCAGCAGCGATCGGACCGGCTATGGCTACACCTTC.

This chain connects TRBV14 to TRBJ2-6; a possible D gene is TRBD1 (6 bases). The CDR3 has 16 amino acids. Trimming shortened V by 5 bases and J by 5 bases, and 16 bases separated the two germline ends. CDR1 and CDR2 from the germline V gene are SGHDN and FVKESK. Here the CDR3 reads CASSLRGGTWANVLTF. CDR3 bases: TGTGCCAGCAGCTTAAGAGGGGGAACCTGGGCCAACGTCCTGACTTTC.

The chain is built from TRBV29-1 and TRBJ1-2; D not resolved. Germline assignment: CDR1 SQVTM and CDR2 ANQGSEA. V dropped 6 bases and J dropped 4 bases, with 21 bases sitting between them. The CDR3 length is 15 residues. The CDR3 DNA reads as TGCAGCGTGGGCACACGGTGGGAACCTAGCTATGGCTACACCTTC. It codes for CSVGTRWEPSYGYTF. Full variable domain (outside the CDR3, taken from reference TRBV29-1 and TRBJ1-2): SAVISQKPSRDICQRGTSLTIQCQVDSQVTMMFWYRQQPGQSLTLIATANQGSEATYESGFVIDKFPISRPNLTFSTLTVSNMSPEDSSIYLCSVGTRWEPSYGYTFGSGTRLTVV.

This chain connects TRBV10-3 to TRBJ1-5; 8 positions match TRBD1. Unmatched junction bases numbered 9, after V lost 4 bases and J lost 4 bases. Germline assignment: CDR1 ENHRY and CDR2 SYGVKD. This CDR3 comprises 16 residues. The CDR3, as DNA: TGTGCCATCAGTGGACAGGGGCACCCCGAGAATCAGCCCCAGCATTTT. Amino acids: CAISGQGHPENQPQHF.

This clone came up a few times. The rearrangement joins TRBV2 to TRBJ2-7; a weak D match, TRBD2 (5 bases). This CDR3 is 12 amino acids long. The germline V gene has CDR1 SNHLY and CDR2 FYNNEI. Trimming removed 7 bases from V and 3 bases from J, with 10 bases in between. The CDR3 DNA sequence: TGTGCCAGCACCGAAAGCGGCTACGAGCAGTACTTC. Residues: CASTESGYEQYF.

V is TRBV29-1 and J is TRBJ1-1; possible D gene TRBD1, 5 bases. Trimming stripped 7 bases from V and 4 bases from J, with 13 bases between. The CDR3 consists of 12 residues. Per germline, CDR1 SQVTM and CDR2 ANQGSEA. This CDR3 is CSGGLWGTEAFF. Written as DNA, the CDR3 is TGCAGCGGGGGCCTTTGGGGCACTGAAGCTTTCTTT.

V usage is TRBV15 and J usage is TRBJ1-1; D is unresolved. The CDR3 is 15 amino acids. The germline gives CDR1 LNHNV, CDR2 YYDKDF (reference sequence). Trimming stripped 0 bases from V and 0 bases from J, with 8 bases between. The CDR3, as DNA: TGTGCCACCAGCAGAGATAAGGCCATGAACACTGAAGCTTTCTTT. It yields the protein CATSRDKAMNTEAFF. The full variable domain, completed using reference TRBV15 and TRBJ1-1, is DAMVIQNPRYQVTQFGKPVTLSCSQTLNHNVMYWYQQKSSQAPKLLFHYYDKDFNNEADTPDNFQSRRPNTSFCFLDIRSPGLGDTAMYLCATSRDKAMNTEAFFGQGTRLTVV.

The rearrangement uses TRBV19 and TRBJ2-1; 8 nucleotides match TRBD2. J gave up 6 bases and V 5 bases, and 6 bases lay outside the gene matches. The germline V gene has CDR1 LNHDA and CDR2 SQIVND (reference sequence). The CDR3 runs 14 residues. CDR3 DNA sequence: TGTGCCAGTAGTGCCGGGGGGGCCGTCAATGAGCAGTTCTTC. It is translated as CASSAGGAVNEQFF.

This clone was seen a handful of times. J is TRBJ2-2 and V is TRBV10-3; 8 bases match TRBD2. The V gene's germline CDR1 is ENHRY and CDR2 SYGVKD. This CDR3 comprises 16 residues. The V gene end was trimmed by 4 bases and the J gene end by 0 bases; junction bases not matched to a gene: 4. CDR3: CAISAQRGPNTGELFF. The CDR3 DNA follows: TGTGCCATCAGTGCGCAGCGGGGGCCGAACACCGGGGAGCTGTTTTTT.

The chain combines TRBV11-2 with TRBJ2-3; perhaps D is TRBD1 or TRBD2 (6 bases each). Trimming removed 0 bases at V and 8 bases at J, with 12 bases between. CDR1 is SGHAT and CDR2 is FQNNGV in the germline V gene. This CDR3 spans 14 amino acids. Written as DNA, the CDR3 is TGTGCCAGCAGCTTAGATGGGGGGCAGGGTACGCAGTATTTT. Translated: CASSLDGGQGTQYF.

The V call is TRBV29-1, the J call TRBJ1-2; 8 bases align to TRBD1. Germline V lookup: CDR1 SQVTM, CDR2 ANQGSEA. This CDR3 contains 14 residues. The V and J ends lost 6 bases and 0 bases, in that order; junction bases with no gene match: 6. The CDR3 sequence: CSVAPGGTNYGYTF. CDR3 nucleotides: TGCAGCGTCGCGCCAGGGGGCACTAACTATGGCTACACCTTC.

This clone was seen a few times. The J gene is TRBJ2-3, the V gene TRBV5-1, with D possibly TRBD2 on 6 matching bases. In germline, CDR1 is SGHRS, CDR2 YFSETQ. Deletions cut 4 bases from V and 0 bases from J, with 9 bases between. The CDR3 sequence is 14 residues long. The CDR3 region has the DNA TGCGCCAGCAGCAGAGGGACTAGCACAGATACGCAGTATTTT. Amino acid sequence: CASSRGTSTDTQYF.

This clone was counted only a few times. This sequence joins TRBV29-1 and TRBJ2-5, with a weak D call TRBD2 (6 bases). Trimming stripped 4 bases from V and 5 bases from J, with 14 bases between. This CDR3 is 13 amino acids long. The germline CDR1 and CDR2 sequences are SQVTM and ANQGSEA. The CDR3 loop is CSVGLLARETQYF. As DNA, the CDR3 is TGCAGCGTTGGGCTCCTAGCGCGCGAGACCCAGTACTTC. The variable domain in full, with the rest retrieved from reference TRBV29-1 and TRBJ2-5, is SAVISQKPSRDICQRGTSLTIQCQVDSQVTMMFWYRQQPGQSLTLIATANQGSEATYESGFVIDKFPISRPNLTFSTLTVSNMSPEDSSIYLCSVGLLARETQYFGPGTRLLVL.

The rearrangement joins TRBV9 to TRBJ1-1; tentatively, D is TRBD1 (5 bases). Trimming took off 1 base at V and 12 bases at J, with 16 bases between the two ends. The CDR3 contains 13 residues. Germline-derived CDR1 and CDR2 are SGDLS and YYNGEE. This CDR3 is CASSVSPGTLPFF. In DNA, the CDR3 is TGTGCCAGCAGCGTATCCCCCGGGACTCTCCCTTTCTTT.

The CDR3 DNA is TGTGCCATCGGCGGGGCCAGCACAGATACGCAGTATTTT. The encoded protein is CAIGGASTDTQYF. The chain recombines TRBV10-3 with TRBJ2-3, with D maybe TRBD2 (6 bases). The CDR3 runs to 13 residues. The V gene lost 8 bases and the J gene lost 0 bases, with 9 bases spanning the gap. From germline, CDR1 is ENHRY and CDR2 SYGVKD.

J is TRBJ2-7 and V is TRBV29-1; D unclear. This CDR3 contains 11 residues. Germline-derived CDR1 and CDR2 are SQVTM and ANQGSEA. The CDR3 DNA reads TGCATCTGGATCGAAGACTACGAGCAGTACTTC. This sequence encodes CIWIEDYEQYF.

The chain is built from TRBV29-1 and TRBJ1-2; 8 bases fit TRBD1. Germline CDR1 is SQVTM and CDR2 is ANQGSEA. The CDR3 covers 12 residues. V lost 7 bases to trimming and J lost 4 bases; unmatched junction nucleotides: 5. The CDR3 nucleotides read TGCAGCGCTGAGGACAGGGCCTATGGCTACACCTTC. It codes for CSAEDRAYGYTF. The full variable domain, completed using reference TRBV29-1 and TRBJ1-2, is SAVISQKPSRDICQRGTSLTIQCQVDSQVTMMFWYRQQPGQSLTLIATANQGSEATYESGFVIDKFPISRPNLTFSTLTVSNMSPEDSSIYLCSAEDRAYGYTFGSGTRLTVV.

This chain links TRBV6-5 with TRBJ2-7, with TRBD2 identical over 10 bases. Germline CDR1 reads MNHEY; CDR2 reads SVGAGI. This CDR3 contains 14 residues. Germline trimming cut 8 bases from V and 5 bases from J; bases unmatched to any gene: 9. CDR3: CASHQGSGGNEQYF. In DNA, the CDR3 is TGTGCCAGCCACCAAGGTAGCGGGGGGAACGAGCAGTACTTC.

The chain has TRBV29-1 and TRBJ1-1; D possibly corresponds to TRBD1 (6 bases). The germline CDR1 and CDR2 sequences are SQVTM and ANQGSEA. Trimming stripped 0 bases from V and 2 bases from J, with 13 bases between. The CDR3 has 15 residues. The CDR3 bases are TGCAGCGTTGAAGATAGGGTGGGGGCTAACACTGAAGCTTTCTTT. It is translated as CSVEDRVGANTEAFF.

The rearrangement links TRBV7-2 to TRBJ2-3, with a possible D match to TRBD2 (5 bases). Germline values: CDR1 SGHTA, CDR2 FQGNSA. V lost 5 bases, J lost 6 bases, and 18 bases lay in between. The CDR3 covers 15 residues. CDR3 sequence reads: CASSDQKGPGDTQYF. CDR3 DNA sequence: TGTGCCAGCAGCGACCAGAAGGGCCCGGGGGATACGCAGTATTTT.